This record covers a single TCR beta chain. The antigen is unknown. The DNA is left out, because the CDR3 cannot be placed on it with certainty; the CDR3 is given as TCRdb lists it. CDR1 and CDR2 (germline): SGHNT, YYREEE (reference sequence). The CDR3 is 22 residues long, ends included. Amplification of TCR alpha and beta CDR3 regions from RNA used iRepertoire nested multiplex PCR. For one-step reverse transcription and amplification, roughly 95-400 ng of tissue mRNA or PBMC total RNA was used. Each CDR3 protein is one row after TCRdb ran MiXCR on the multiplex PCR reads. The sample holds about 190,000 distinct CDR3 sequences, over 25% seen once. These data originate in a study of glioma-infiltrating T cells. Overall study results and limits: Very few CDR3 sequences were shared between tissue and blood. Tissue-blood divergence was below expectation in non-neoplastic patients, above in gliomas.

The sequencing sample was made of glioma tissue, nonneoplastic brain tissue, or PBMCs (not recorded which). The sequence came from a human donor with low-grade glioma or glioblastoma, undergoing nonglioma brain surgery, or in good health (not recorded which). The gene calls are TRBV5-4 and TRBJ1-1. The CDR3 sequence is CASSFYICSARDRGHWNTEAFF.